This entry describes one T cell receptor (beta chain). Its target is unknown. The sample originates from a study of cytomegalovirus exposure and HLA in healthy donors. Whole-study findings and limits: The finding came from a later analysis; first-cohort TCR clusters tended to co-occur in the 130 or so validation repertoires.

The CDR3 contains 13 residues. V was cut by 2 bases and J by 8 bases, with 12 bases left in between. Per the germline V gene, CDR1 is MDHEN and CDR2 is SYDVKM. The donors were part of the validation cohort, which consisted of more than 90 subjects and was separate from the first cohort of several hundred subjects. Clones were sequenced by immunoSEQ multiplex PCR, and TCRdb holds only the in-frame ones, with some missing. The sample carries some 240,000 clones, 87% recorded once. The source is a woman between 18 and 29 years old in good health and CMV-seropositive. This chain links TRBV28 with TRBJ1-2; no firm D call. The sample consisted of PBMCs. The CDR3 nucleotides read TGTGCCAGCAGTTTAGTCACGGGAAGAGGCTACACCTTC. This translates into CASSLVTGRGYTF.